The subject of this entry is one TCR beta chain. Its specificity is not known. Profiling relied on immunoSEQ multiplex PCR, and the TCRdb table lists in-frame clones only, not all of them. The repertoire holds 70,000 or so clones, about 87% seen once, with 1.5% to 2% in the top ten. This sample is drawn from a study of siplizumab effects on memory and regulatory T cells. Study-level results: Roughly 75-97% of proliferating CD4+ or CD8+ clones lacked a naive or memory phenotype that could be assigned. A mean of roughly 68% of mappable alloreactive CD4+ clones were Treg-derived with siplizumab, compared with approximately 29% in controls.

Germline assignment: CDR1 MNHEY and CDR2 SMNVEV (reference sequence). There are 14 residues in the CDR3. Trimming cost V 5 bases and J 13 bases; bases outside gene matches: 12. The receptor comes from a human donor in good health. The chain joins TRBV27 to TRBJ1-4, with TRBD1 matching 8 bases. Source material: Tregs sorted from blood. CDR3 sequence: CASSPRDRPHPLFF. The CDR3 region has the DNA TGTGCCAGCAGTCCCAGGGACAGGCCTCACCCACTGTTTTTT.